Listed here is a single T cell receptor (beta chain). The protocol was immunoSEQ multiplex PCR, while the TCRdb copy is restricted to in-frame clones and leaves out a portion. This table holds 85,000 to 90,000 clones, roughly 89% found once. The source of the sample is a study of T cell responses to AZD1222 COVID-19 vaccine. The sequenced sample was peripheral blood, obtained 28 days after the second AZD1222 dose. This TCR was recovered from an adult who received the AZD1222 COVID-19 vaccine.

This CDR3 is CASRPPGPILQETQYF. In nucleotides, the CDR3 is TGTGCCAGCAGACCTCCGGGACCGATATTACAAGAGACCCAGTACTTC. The chain couples TRBV6-2 or TRBV6-3 to TRBJ2-5; D possibly uses TRBD1 or TRBD2 (5 bases each). Germline values: CDR1 MNHEY, CDR2 SVGEGT. CDR3 length: 16 residues. V lost 6 bases and J 2 bases, leaving 19 bases between the germline ends.